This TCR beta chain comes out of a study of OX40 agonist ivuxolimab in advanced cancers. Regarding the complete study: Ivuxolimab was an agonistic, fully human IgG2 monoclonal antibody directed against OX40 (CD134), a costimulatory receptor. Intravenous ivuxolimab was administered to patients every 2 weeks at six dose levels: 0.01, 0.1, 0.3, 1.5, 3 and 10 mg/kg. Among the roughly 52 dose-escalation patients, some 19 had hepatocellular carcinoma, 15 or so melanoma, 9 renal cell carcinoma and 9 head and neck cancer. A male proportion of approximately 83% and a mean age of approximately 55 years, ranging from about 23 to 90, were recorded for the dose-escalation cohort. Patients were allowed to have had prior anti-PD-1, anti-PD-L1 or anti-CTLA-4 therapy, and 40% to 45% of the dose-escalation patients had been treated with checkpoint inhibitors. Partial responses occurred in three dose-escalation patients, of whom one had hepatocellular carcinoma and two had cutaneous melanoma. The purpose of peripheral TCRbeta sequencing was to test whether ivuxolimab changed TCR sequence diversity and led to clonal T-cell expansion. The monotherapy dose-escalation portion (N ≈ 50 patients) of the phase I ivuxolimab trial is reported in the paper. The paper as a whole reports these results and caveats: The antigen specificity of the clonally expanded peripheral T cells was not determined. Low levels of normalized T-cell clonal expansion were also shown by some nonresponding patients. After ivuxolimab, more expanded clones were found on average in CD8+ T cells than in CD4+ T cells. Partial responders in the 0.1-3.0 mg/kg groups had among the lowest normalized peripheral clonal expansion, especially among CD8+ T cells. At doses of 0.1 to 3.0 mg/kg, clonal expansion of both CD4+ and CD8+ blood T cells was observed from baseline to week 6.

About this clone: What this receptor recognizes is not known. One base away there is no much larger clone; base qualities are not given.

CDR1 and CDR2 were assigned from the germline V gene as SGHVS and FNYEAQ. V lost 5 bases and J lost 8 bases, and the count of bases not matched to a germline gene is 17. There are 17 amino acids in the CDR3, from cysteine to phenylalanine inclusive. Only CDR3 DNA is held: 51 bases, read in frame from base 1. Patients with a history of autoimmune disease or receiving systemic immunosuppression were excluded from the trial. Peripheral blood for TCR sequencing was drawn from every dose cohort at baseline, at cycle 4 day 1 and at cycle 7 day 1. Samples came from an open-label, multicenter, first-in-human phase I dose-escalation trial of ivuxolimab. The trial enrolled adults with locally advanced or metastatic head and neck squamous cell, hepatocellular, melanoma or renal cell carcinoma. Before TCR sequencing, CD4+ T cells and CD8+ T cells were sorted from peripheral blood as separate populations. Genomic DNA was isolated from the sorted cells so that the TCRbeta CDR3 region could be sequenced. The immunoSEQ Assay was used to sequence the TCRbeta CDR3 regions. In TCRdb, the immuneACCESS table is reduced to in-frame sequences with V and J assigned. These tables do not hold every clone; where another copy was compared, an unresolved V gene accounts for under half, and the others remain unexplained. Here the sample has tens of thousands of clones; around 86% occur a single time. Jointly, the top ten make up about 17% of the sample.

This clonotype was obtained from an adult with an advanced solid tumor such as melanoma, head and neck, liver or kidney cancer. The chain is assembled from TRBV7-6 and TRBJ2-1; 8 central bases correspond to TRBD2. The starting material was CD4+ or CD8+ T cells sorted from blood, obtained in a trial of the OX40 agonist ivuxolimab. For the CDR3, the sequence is CASSQRAGGRSLDEQFF. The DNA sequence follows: TGTGCCAGCAGCCAGAGGGCGGGGGGCCGTAGTCTGGATGAGCAGTTCTTC.